These 4 T cell receptor beta chains were sequenced from one sample in a study of prognosis after radiotherapy for stage I lung cancer. Genomic DNA served as the source from which two-round multiplex PCR generated TCR beta CDR3 amplicons. Round-one PCR had primers specific to each TRBV and TRBJ gene. Each CDR3 protein gets one entry after TCRdb re-called the multiplex PCR reads with MiXCR. This repertoire shows roughly 30,000 distinct CDR3 sequences, less than 45% found once; its top ten account for about 15%. The sample here was PBMCs, taken before or after stereotactic body radiation therapy (not recorded which). The receptors were sampled from a donor aged 50 or older with non-small cell lung cancer.

V and J are TRBV24-1 and TRBJ2-2; D tentatively reads TRBD1 or TRBD2 (6 bases each). Germline V gene sequence: CDR1 KGHDR, CDR2 SFDVKD. This CDR3 is built from 15 residues. V shed 4 bases and J shed 10 bases, with 18 bases lying between them. Here the CDR3 reads CATSDPGANIVELFF. CDR3 coding DNA: TGTGCCACCAGTGACCCGGGGGCGAACATCGTGGAGCTGTTTTTT.

Sample share makes this clonotype medium-sized (0.01 to 0.1%). The chain has TRBV5-1 and TRBJ2-2, with a possible D match to TRBD1 (6 bases). Per germline, CDR1 SGHRS and CDR2 YFSETQ. V was pared by 4 bases and J by 1 base, with 11 bases between. The CDR3 has 15 amino acids. The chain's CDR3 is CASSLQTGNTGELFF. The CDR3 nucleotides are TGCGCCAGCAGCCTGCAGACAGGGAACACCGGGGAGCTGTTTTTT. The full variable domain, its missing parts supplied by reference TRBV5-1 and TRBJ2-2, is KAGVTQTPRYLIKTRGQQVTLSCSPISGHRSVSWYQQTPGQGLQFLFEYFSETQRNKGNFPGRFSGRQFSNSRSEMNVSTLELGDSALYLCASSLQTGNTGELFFGEGSRLTVL.

The V call is TRBV27, the J call TRBJ2-5; tentative D call: TRBD1 (5 bases). Germline V gene lookup returns CDR1 MNHEY and CDR2 SMNVEV (reference sequence). Trimming took off 5 bases at V and 1 base at J, with 11 bases between the two ends. CDR3 size: 14 residues. The CDR3 loop is CASSPDRIQETQYF. DNA of the CDR3: TGTGCCAGCAGTCCCGACAGAATCCAAGAGACCCAGTACTTC.

At least ten counts were recorded for this clonotype. The chain uses TRBV20-1 and TRBJ2-5; D may be TRBD2 (8 bases). Germline V gives CDR1 DFQATT, CDR2 SNEGSKA (reference sequence). Trimming shortened V by 6 bases and J by 5 bases, and 28 bases separated the two germline ends. The CDR3 totals 17 residues. CDR3 sequence reads: CSASGGDLGLAFETQYF. Here the CDR3 DNA reads TGCAGTGCGTCAGGGGGTGACCTTGGACTAGCTTTCGAGACCCAGTACTTC.